The 17 T cell receptor beta chains in this list originate from one sample, sequenced in a study of glioma-infiltrating T cells after dendritic cell vaccination. Assay: immunoSEQ multiplex PCR; the TCRdb copy retains only in-frame clones and omits some. This repertoire shows roughly 98,000 clones, under 90% found once; its top ten account for 15% to 19%. Sequences were derived from blood, sampled before dendritic cell vaccination. The source of these receptors is a human donor with glioblastoma.

This clone was seen a handful of times. This chain connects TRBV5-6 to TRBJ1-1, with D maybe TRBD1 (5 bases). The CDR3 runs 13 residues. Germline CDR1 is SGHDT and CDR2 is YYEEEE. V lost 1 base and J 5 bases, leaving 9 bases between the germline ends. The CDR3 loop is CASSLRQGTEAFF. The CDR3 DNA reads as TGTGCCAGCAGCTTGAGGCAGGGAACTGAAGCTTTCTTT.

The chain carries TRBV5-4 and TRBJ2-3; 11 bases map to TRBD2. CDR3 length: 15 residues. CDR1 is SGHNT, CDR2 YYREEE, per germline (reference sequence). After removal of 5 bases from V and 7 bases from J, the junction contained 9 bases not matched to a gene. The CDR3 protein is CASRDTSGGAYTQYF. The CDR3 DNA is TGTGCCAGCAGAGATACTAGCGGGGGAGCGTATACGCAGTATTTT.

This rearrangement joins TRBV5-1 to TRBJ1-1, with D possibly TRBD1 on 5 matching bases. The CDR3 contains 14 residues. V was pared by 6 bases and J by 1 base, with 13 bases between. Germline loops: CDR1 SGHRS, CDR2 YFSETQ. This CDR3 is CASTTGVPNTEAFF. For the CDR3, the DNA is TGCGCCAGCACCACGGGGGTCCCGAACACTGAAGCTTTCTTT.

The table lists this clone with a few counts. This CDR3 reads CASSINRGSSTDTQYF. CDR3 nucleotide sequence: TGTGCCAGCAGCATAAACAGGGGCTCTAGCACAGATACGCAGTATTTT. The gene calls are TRBV11-2 and TRBJ2-3; 7 bases align to TRBD1. With V trimmed by 5 bases and J by 0 bases, 8 bases remained unmatched. Germline assignment: CDR1 SGHAT and CDR2 FQNNGV. The CDR3 loop spans 16 amino acids.

This clone appeared once. The CDR3 nucleotides are TGTGCCTGGAACTTGCCAGGGGGCTTCTACGAGCAGTACTTC. Translation gives CAWNLPGGFYEQYF. This chain connects TRBV30 to TRBJ2-7, with 8 bases that match TRBD1. The CDR3 loop spans 14 amino acids. CDR1 is GTSNPN and CDR2 is SVGIG in the germline V gene (reference sequence). After removal of 4 bases from V and 3 bases from J, the junction contained 8 bases not matched to a gene. Full variable domain (missing parts from reference TRBV30 and TRBJ2-7): SQTIHQWPATLVQPVGSPLSLECTVEGTSNPNLYWYRQAAGRGLQLLFYSVGIGQISSEVPQNLSASRPQDRQFILSSKKLLLSDSGFYLCAWNLPGGFYEQYFGPGTRLTVT.

The rearrangement uses TRBV21-1 and TRBJ2-3; TRBD2, the table's D call, lacks a check against the DNA. TRBV21-1 is a known pseudogene. The CDR3 extends over 14 amino acids. CDR3 sequence: CASSKREVTDTQYF. The CDR3, as DNA: TGTGCCAGCAGCAAGCGGGAGGTCACAGATACGCAGTATTTT.

By frequency in the sample, this clone is medium-sized. The CDR3 bases are TGCGCCAGCAGCTTTCAGGGGGCCTCCTACGAGCAGTACTTC. This encodes CASSFQGASYEQYF. This chain joins TRBV5-1 and TRBJ2-7; 8 nucleotides match TRBD1. The CDR3 has 14 amino acids. The germline V gene encodes CDR1 SGHRS and CDR2 YFSETQ. Germline trimming cut 2 bases from V and 0 bases from J; bases unmatched to any gene: 1.

V and J are TRBV2 and TRBJ2-7; D not certain. There are 16 residues in the CDR3. V dropped 3 bases and J dropped 0 bases, with 15 bases sitting between them. Germline CDR1 SNHLY, CDR2 FYNNEI. CDR3 bases: TGTGCCAGCAGTGATAGGTCGCTAGTGAGCTCCTACGAGCAGTACTTC. This sequence encodes CASSDRSLVSSYEQYF.

The CDR3 region is CASSLGGLYNEQFF. The CDR3 coding sequence is TGTGCCAGCAGCCTAGGCGGCCTGTACAATGAGCAGTTCTTC. This sequence joins TRBV11-2 and TRBJ2-1; no firm D call. The CDR3 has 14 residues. V was pared by 5 bases and J by 4 bases, with 12 bases between. Germline V lookup: CDR1 SGHAT, CDR2 FQNNGV.

The rearrangement joins TRBV5-1 to TRBJ2-5; 7 bases align to TRBD1. The CDR3 consists of 14 residues. The germline V gene has CDR1 SGHRS and CDR2 YFSETQ. Unmatched junction bases numbered 4, after V lost 4 bases and J lost 1 base. The CDR3 nucleotides are TGCGCCAGCAGCAATAGGGACAGCCAAGAGACCCAGTACTTC. This encodes CASSNRDSQETQYF.

J is TRBJ2-2 and V is TRBV2; D uncertain. Germline V gives CDR1 SNHLY, CDR2 FYNNEI. The CDR3 spans 13 residues. V lost 2 bases, J lost 6 bases, and 7 bases lay in between. The CDR3 reads CASSEREAGELFF. As DNA, the CDR3 is TGTGCCAGCAGTGAACGAGAGGCCGGGGAGCTGTTTTTT.

This clone was recorded a few times. The genes are TRBV10-3 and TRBJ1-5, with D possibly being TRBD1 (5 bases). Germline CDR1 reads ENHRY; CDR2 reads SYGVKD. This CDR3 has 15 residues. Trimming took off 3 bases at V and 3 bases at J, with 12 bases between the two ends. The CDR3 DNA reads as TGTGCCATCAGTGAACGGGCAGGGTACAATCAGCCCCAGCATTTT. This codes for CAISERAGYNQPQHF.

In this sample, this clone turned up once. The chain links TRBV5-4 to TRBJ2-1; 8 bases fit TRBD2. The CDR3 spans 13 residues. CDR1 is SGHNT and CDR2 is YYREEE in the germline V gene (reference sequence). Trimming at V came to 1 base and at J to 7 bases, leaving 1 base not matched to a gene. The CDR3 nucleotides are TGTGCCAGCAGCTTGCGGGAGGGAAATGAGCAGTTCTTC. It specifies CASSLREGNEQFF.

The J gene is TRBJ2-7, the V gene TRBV28; TRBD1 might be the D (6 bases). V was cut by 6 bases and J by 3 bases, with 12 bases left in between. Germline-derived CDR1 and CDR2 are MDHEN and SYDVKM. This CDR3 comprises 13 residues. The CDR3 is CASRTGHSYEQYF. The DNA for the CDR3 is TGTGCCAGCAGAACGGGACACAGCTACGAGCAGTACTTC.

The J gene is TRBJ1-1, the V gene TRBV28; 7 bases are a match to TRBD1. Trimming cost V 11 bases and J 6 bases; bases outside gene matches: 12. The CDR3 spans 13 residues. Germline-derived CDR1 and CDR2 are MDHEN and SYDVKM. The CDR3 DNA reads TGTGCCGCATGGAGACAGGGTAAGGCTGAAGCTTTCTTT. This codes for CAAWRQGKAEAFF.

In the case of this clone: Compared with germline, one end of the junction differs, possibly owing to a read error. V usage is TRBV5-4 and J usage is TRBJ2-7; a weak D match, TRBD2 (6 bases). Germline V gene lookup returns CDR1 SGHNT and CDR2 YYREEE (reference sequence). This CDR3 has 14 amino acids. In DNA, the CDR3 is TGTGCCAGCAGCGTGGTGGGGGGAACCTACGAGCGGTACTTC. It translates to CASSVVGGTYERYF.

The chain employs TRBV5-4 and TRBJ2-1; a weak D match, TRBD2 (7 bases). Between the trimmed V and J ends, which lost 3 bases and 8 bases, there was a span of 12 bases. The CDR3 covers 13 residues. CDR1 is SGHNT and CDR2 is YYREEE in the germline V gene (reference sequence). CDR3 sequence: CASSSGGRDEQFF. In DNA, the CDR3 is TGTGCCAGCAGCTCGGGGGGCCGGGATGAGCAGTTCTTC.